This T cell receptor beta chain was recovered during a study of T cell changes during pregnancy in multiple sclerosis. The ends lost 0 bases at V and 2 bases at J; junction bases unmatched: 7. The CDR3 has 18 residues. Germline CDR1 and CDR2: SGHRS and YFSETQ. This clone was counted a single time. Method: immunoSEQ multiplex PCR; TCRdb's copy keeps in-frame clones and lacks some. The sample yields approximately 47,000 clones, 80% to 90% seen once. The TCR sequence derives from a female donor with multiple sclerosis, enrolled in a pregnancy study. The starting material was peripheral blood, obtained in the first trimester of pregnancy. The V and J genes are TRBV5-1 and TRBJ2-3, with 12 nucleotides matching TRBD2. The CDR3, as DNA: TGCGCCAGCAGCTTGGGACTAGCGGGGGACGATTTCACAGATACGCAGTATTTT. This encodes CASSLGLAGDDFTDTQYF.